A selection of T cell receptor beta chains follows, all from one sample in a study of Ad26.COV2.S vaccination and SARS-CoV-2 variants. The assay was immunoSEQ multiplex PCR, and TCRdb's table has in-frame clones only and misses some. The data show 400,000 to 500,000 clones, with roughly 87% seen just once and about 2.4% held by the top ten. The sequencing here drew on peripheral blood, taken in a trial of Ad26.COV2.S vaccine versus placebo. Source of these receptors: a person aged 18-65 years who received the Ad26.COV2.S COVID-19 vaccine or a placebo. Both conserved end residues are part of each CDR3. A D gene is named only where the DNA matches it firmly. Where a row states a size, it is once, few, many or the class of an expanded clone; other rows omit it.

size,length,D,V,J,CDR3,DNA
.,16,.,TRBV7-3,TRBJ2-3,CASSLRVGSSTDTQYF,TGTGCCAGCAGCTTACGGGTGGGCTCAAGCACAGATACGCAGTATTTT
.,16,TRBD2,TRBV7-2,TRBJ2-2,CASSTGLAGGAGELFF,TGTGCCAGCAGCACTGGACTAGCGGGGGGAGCCGGGGAGCTGTTTTTT
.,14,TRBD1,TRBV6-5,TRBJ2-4,CASSPGTGAAIQYF,TGTGCCAGCAGTCCCGGGACAGGCGCGGCCATTCAGTACTTC
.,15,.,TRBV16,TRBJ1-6,CASSQRGGKNSPLHF,TGTGCCAGCAGCCAACGAGGGGGTAAGAATTCACCCCTCCACTTT
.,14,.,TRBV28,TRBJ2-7,CASSLGARLDEQYF,TGTGCCAGCAGTTTAGGGGCCCGTCTTGACGAGCAGTACTTC
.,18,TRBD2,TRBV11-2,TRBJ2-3,CASSPGLAGHTSTDTQYF,TGTGCCAGCAGCCCGGGCCTAGCGGGGCATACTAGCACAGATACGCAGTATTTT
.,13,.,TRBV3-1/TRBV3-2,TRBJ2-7,CASSPSGLSEQYF,TGTGCCAGCAGCCCCTCCGGCCTGAGCGAGCAGTACTTC
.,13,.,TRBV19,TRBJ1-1,CASSIGWDTEAFF,TGTGCCAGTAGTATTGGGTGGGACACTGAAGCTTTCTTT
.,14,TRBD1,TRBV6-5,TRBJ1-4,CASTWTGGGEKLFF,TGTGCCAGCACCTGGACAGGGGGGGGTGAAAAACTGTTTTTT
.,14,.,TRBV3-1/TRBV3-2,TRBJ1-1,CASSQVVGNTEAFF,TGTGCCAGCAGCCAAGTGGTCGGGAACACTGAAGCTTTCTTT
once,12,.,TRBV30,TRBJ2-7,CAWSTVSYEQYF,TGTGCCTGGAGCACAGTTTCCTACGAGCAGTACTTC
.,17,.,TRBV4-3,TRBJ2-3,CASSLRGSRLDAHTQYF,TGCGCCAGCAGCCTTCGTGGTTCGCGACTAGACGCACATACGCAGTATTTT
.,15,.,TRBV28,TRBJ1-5,CASSRGTVSNQPQHF,TGTGCCAGCAGCAGAGGGACGGTTAGCAATCAGCCCCAGCATTTT
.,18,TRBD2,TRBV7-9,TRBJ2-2,CASSQRGGGPSNTGELFF,TGTGCCAGCAGCCAGCGGGGGGGCGGACCCTCGAACACCGGGGAGCTGTTTTTT
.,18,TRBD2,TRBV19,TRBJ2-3,CASSIISGRARFDGTQYF,TGTGCCAGTAGTATAATTAGCGGGAGGGCCCGTTTCGACGGTACGCAGTATTTT
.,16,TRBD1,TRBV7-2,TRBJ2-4,CASSLDVWTGKNIQYF,TGTGCCAGCAGCTTAGACGTGTGGACAGGGAAAAACATTCAGTACTTC
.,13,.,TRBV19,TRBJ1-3,CASSMANGNTIYF,TGTGCCAGTAGTATGGCCAATGGAAACACCATATATTTT
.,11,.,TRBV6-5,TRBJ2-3,CASSYADTQYF,TGTGCCAGCAGTTACGCAGATACGCAGTATTTT
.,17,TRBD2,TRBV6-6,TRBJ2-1,CASSHPGLAGGFDEQFF,TGTGCCAGCAGTCATCCGGGACTAGCGGGAGGGTTTGATGAGCAGTTCTTC
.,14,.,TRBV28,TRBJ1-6,CASSTLTGNSPLHF,TGTGCCAGCAGTACCCTGACGGGGAATTCACCCCTCCACTTT
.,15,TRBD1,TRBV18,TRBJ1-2,CASSPRGTGVYGYTF,TGTGCCAGCTCACCGCGGGGGACAGGGGTCTATGGCTACACCTTC
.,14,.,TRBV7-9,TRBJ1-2,CASSLAGVSYGYTF,TGTGCCAGCAGCTTGGCCGGGGTCTCCTATGGCTACACCTTC
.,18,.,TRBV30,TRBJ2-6,CAWSVMEHFLSGANVLTF,TGTGCCTGGAGTGTTATGGAACACTTCCTCTCTGGGGCCAACGTCCTGACTTTC
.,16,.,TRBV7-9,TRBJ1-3,CASSLDGRPSGNTIYF,TGTGCCAGCAGCTTAGATGGGCGTCCAAGCGGAAACACCATATATTTT
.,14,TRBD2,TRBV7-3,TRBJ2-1,CASSSMLAGDEQFF,TGTGCCAGCAGCTCCATGCTAGCGGGAGATGAGCAGTTCTTC
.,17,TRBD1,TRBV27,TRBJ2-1,CASYQPGQGTSYNEQFF,TGTGCCAGCTATCAGCCCGGACAGGGCACCTCCTACAATGAGCAGTTCTTC
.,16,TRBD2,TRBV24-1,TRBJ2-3,CATSDPSGGFTDTQYF,TGTGCCACCAGTGATCCTAGCGGGGGCTTCACAGATACGCAGTATTTT
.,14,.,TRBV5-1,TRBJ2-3,CASSPTSSTDTQYF,TGCGCCAGCAGCCCTACTAGCAGCACAGATACGCAGTATTTT
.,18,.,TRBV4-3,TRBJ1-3,CASSQEFPGRFSGNTIYF,TGCGCCAGCAGCCAAGAGTTTCCCGGGCGGTTCTCTGGAAACACCATATATTTT
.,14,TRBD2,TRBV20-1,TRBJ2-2,CSASSGGKTGELFF,TGCAGTGCTAGTAGCGGGGGGAAAACCGGGGAGCTGTTTTTT
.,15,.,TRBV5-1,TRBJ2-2,CASSLWELNTGELFF,TGCGCCAGCAGCTTGTGGGAGTTGAACACCGGGGAGCTGTTTTTT
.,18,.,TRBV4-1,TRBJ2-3,CASSHRGPPGEGTDTQYF,TGCGCCAGCAGCCACCGCGGACCCCCGGGAGAGGGCACAGATACGCAGTATTTT
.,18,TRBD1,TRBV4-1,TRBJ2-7,CASSQLGGFGTPAYEQYF,TGCGCCAGCAGCCAATTAGGGGGCTTCGGGACACCCGCCTACGAGCAGTACTTC
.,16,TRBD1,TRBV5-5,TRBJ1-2,CASSLNPGDRTRGYTF,TGTGCCAGCAGCTTAAATCCTGGGGACAGGACGAGAGGCTACACCTTC
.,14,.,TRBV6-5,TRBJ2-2,CASTLGANTGELFF,TGTGCCAGCACCCTTGGGGCTAACACCGGGGAGCTGTTTTTT
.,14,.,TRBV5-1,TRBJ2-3,CASSLMEGSDTQYF,TGCGCCAGCAGCTTGATGGAGGGATCAGATACGCAGTATTTT
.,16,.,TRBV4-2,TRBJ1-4,CASSEASGSTNEKLFF,TGTGCCAGCAGCGAAGCATCAGGGAGTACTAATGAAAAACTGTTTTTT
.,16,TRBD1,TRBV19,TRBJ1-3,CASSRGTVSSGNTIYF,TGTGCCAGTAGTAGAGGGACAGTGAGCTCTGGAAACACCATATATTTT
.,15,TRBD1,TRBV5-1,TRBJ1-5,CASSFQGALNQPQHF,TGCGCCAGCAGTTTCCAGGGGGCTCTTAATCAGCCCCAGCATTTT
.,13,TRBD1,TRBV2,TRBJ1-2,CASRTTGVGGYTF,TGTGCCAGCAGGACGACAGGGGTGGGAGGCTACACCTTC
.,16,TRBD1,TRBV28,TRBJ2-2,CASSYLGTGGSGELFF,TGTGCCAGCAGCTACCTAGGGACAGGGGGCTCCGGGGAGCTGTTTTTT
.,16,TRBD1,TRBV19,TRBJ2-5,CASSTPGQGAGETQYF,TGTGCCAGTAGTACCCCCGGACAGGGGGCGGGGGAGACCCAGTACTTC
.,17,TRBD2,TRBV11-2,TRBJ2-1,CASSLDFGLAGSNEQFF,TGTGCCAGCAGCTTAGATTTCGGACTAGCGGGAAGCAATGAGCAGTTCTTC
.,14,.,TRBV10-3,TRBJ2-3,CAISADLQGYTQYF,TGTGCCATCAGTGCGGACTTACAGGGTTATACGCAGTATTTT
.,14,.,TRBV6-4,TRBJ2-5,CASSEITPQETQYF,TGTGCCAGCAGTGAAATAACCCCCCAAGAGACCCAGTACTTC
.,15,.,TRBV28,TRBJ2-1,CASTSDQGAYNEQFF,TGTGCCAGCACCAGCGACCAGGGAGCCTACAATGAGCAGTTCTTC
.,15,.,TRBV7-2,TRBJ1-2,CASSLGPGPGDGYTF,TGTGCCAGCAGCTTAGGCCCAGGGCCGGGAGATGGCTACACCTTC
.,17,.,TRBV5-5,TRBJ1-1,CASSLDRRVRQNTEAFF,TGTGCCAGCAGCTTGGACCGGAGGGTACGCCAGAACACTGAAGCTTTCTTT
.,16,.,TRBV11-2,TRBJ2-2,CASSFGRSTNTGELFF,TGTGCCAGCAGCTTCGGTCGCTCCACGAACACCGGGGAGCTGTTTTTT
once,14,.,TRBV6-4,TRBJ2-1,CASGYDYRAHEQFF,TGTGCCAGCGGCTATGACTACCGGGCCCATGAGCAGTTCTTC
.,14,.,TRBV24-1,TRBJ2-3,CATSVGSSTDTQYF,TGTGCCACCAGTGTTGGCAGTAGCACAGATACGCAGTATTTT
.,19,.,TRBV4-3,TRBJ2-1,CASSQDLGSPSVNYNEQFF,TGCGCCAGCAGCCAAGATCTTGGAAGCCCGTCTGTGAACTACAATGAGCAGTTCTTC
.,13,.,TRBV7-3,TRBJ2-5,CASSLGPEETQYF,TGTGCCAGCAGCTTAGGTCCTGAAGAGACCCAGTACTTC